These 10 T cell receptor beta chains were sequenced from one sample in a study of blood T cell repertoires in COVID-19. Measured with immunoSEQ multiplex PCR; TCRdb has only the in-frame clones, and not every one. In the table there are a few hundred thousand clones, approximately 91% of which are singletons. Sequencing input: peripheral blood. The receptors were sampled from a person in their late teens or twenties with COVID-19, enrolled during active disease.

The rearrangement links TRBV28 to TRBJ2-7; 8 nucleotides agree with TRBD2. Trimming took 10 bases from V and 2 from J; bases not matched to a gene: 1. This CDR3 is built from 11 residues. The germline CDR1 and CDR2 sequences are MDHEN and SYDVKM. The CDR3 loop reads CATGLAYEQYF. The DNA of the CDR3 is TGTGCCACGGGACTAGCCTACGAGCAGTACTTC.

CDR3: CASSLGATTAGDEQFF. The CDR3 nucleotides read TGCGCCAGCAGCTTGGGGGCAACGACAGCTGGCGATGAGCAGTTCTTC. The V and J genes are TRBV5-1 and TRBJ2-1; weak D call: TRBD1 (5 bases). Germline CDR1 is SGHRS and CDR2 is YFSETQ. The V and J ends lost 0 bases and 8 bases respectively, with 18 bases between them. There are 16 residues in the CDR3.

The rearrangement joins TRBV7-2 to TRBJ2-5; D may be TRBD1 (7 bases). In germline, CDR1 is SGHTA, CDR2 FQGNSA. V lost 7 bases, J lost 1 base, and 19 bases lay in between. The CDR3 length is 16 residues. DNA of the CDR3: TGTGCCAGCAATCTACAGACAGGGAGGCTCCAAGAGACCCAGTACTTC. Protein sequence: CASNLQTGRLQETQYF.

The chain is built from TRBV7-9 and TRBJ2-1, with a possible D match to TRBD2 (8 bases). The CDR3 is 17 amino acids. The V gene lost 5 bases and the J gene lost 3 bases, with 20 bases spanning the gap. Germline CDR1 and CDR2: SEHNR and FQNEAQ (reference sequence). CDR3 residues: CASSPGGGGPDYNEQFF. The CDR3 region has the DNA TGTGCCAGCAGCCCGGGAGGGGGCGGGCCTGACTACAATGAGCAGTTCTTC.

The chain joins TRBV11-2 to TRBJ2-5; D is perhaps TRBD2 (5 bases). The V gene's germline CDR1 is SGHAT and CDR2 FQNNGV. This CDR3 has 15 amino acids. Deletions cut 5 bases from V and 7 bases from J, with 20 bases between. In DNA, the CDR3 is TGTGCCAGCAGCCCCCGGGAAGGGAATTTGGCGACCCAGTACTTC. It yields the protein CASSPREGNLATQYF.

CDR3 coding DNA: TGCGCCAGCAGCCCGGACAGGGCGAGCAATCAGCCCCAGCATTTT. The encoded protein is CASSPDRASNQPQHF. This chain joins TRBV4-1 and TRBJ1-5; 8 bases line up with TRBD1. Trimming took 4 bases from V and 1 from J; bases not matched to a gene: 3. CDR1 is MGHRA and CDR2 is YSYEKL in the germline V gene. CDR3 size: 15 residues.

On this clone itself: This sample also contains other DNA sequences that code for the same CDR3. J is TRBJ1-2 and V is TRBV5-6; no firm D call. The CDR3 is made up of 12 amino acids. Germline CDR1 SGHDT, CDR2 YYEEEE. With 4 bases removed from V and 3 bases from J, the gap between germline ends came to 7 bases. The CDR3 is CASSAGDYGYTF. The CDR3 nucleotides read TGTGCCAGCAGCGCAGGCGACTATGGCTACACCTTC. Complete variable domain (other parts from reference TRBV5-6 and TRBJ1-2): DAGVTQSPTHLIKTRGQQVTLRCSPKSGHDTVSWYQQALGQGPQFIFQYYEEEERQRGNFPDRFSGHQFPNYSSELNVNALLLGDSALYLCASSAGDYGYTFGSGTRLTVV.

This chain links TRBV7-8 with TRBJ2-5; 7 positions match TRBD2. There are 16 residues in the CDR3. CDR1 and CDR2 from the germline V gene are SGHVS and FQNEAQ. V gave up 4 bases and J gave up 2 bases; unmatched junction bases: 10. This CDR3 is CASSSRTSGGQETQYF. CDR3 nucleotides: TGTGCCAGCAGCTCCAGGACTAGTGGAGGGCAAGAGACCCAGTACTTC. The variable domain in full, with the rest retrieved from reference TRBV7-8 and TRBJ2-5, is GAGVSQSPRYKVAKRGQDVALRCDPISGHVSLFWYQQALGQGPEFLTYFQNEAQLDKSGLPSDRFFAERPEGSVSTLKIQRTQQEDSAVYLCASSSRTSGGQETQYFGPGTRLLVL.

The rearrangement uses TRBV19 and TRBJ1-1; D is perhaps TRBD1 (6 bases). Germline CDR1 reads LNHDA; CDR2 reads SQIVND (reference sequence). The CDR3 runs to 13 residues. Here the CDR3 DNA reads TGTGGGACCAGGGGCGAGATCAACACTGAAGCTTTCTTT. This translates into CGTRGEINTEAFF.

The chain has TRBV6-5 and TRBJ2-7; TRBD1 aligns across 9 bases. The CDR3 contains 15 residues. The ends lost 5 bases at V and 5 bases at J; junction bases unmatched: 10. Germline CDR1 and CDR2: MNHEY and SVGAGI. In DNA, the CDR3 is TGTGCCAGCAGTAGAGGGCGGGACAGGGCAGACGAGCAGTACTTC. Encoded protein: CASSRGRDRADEQYF.